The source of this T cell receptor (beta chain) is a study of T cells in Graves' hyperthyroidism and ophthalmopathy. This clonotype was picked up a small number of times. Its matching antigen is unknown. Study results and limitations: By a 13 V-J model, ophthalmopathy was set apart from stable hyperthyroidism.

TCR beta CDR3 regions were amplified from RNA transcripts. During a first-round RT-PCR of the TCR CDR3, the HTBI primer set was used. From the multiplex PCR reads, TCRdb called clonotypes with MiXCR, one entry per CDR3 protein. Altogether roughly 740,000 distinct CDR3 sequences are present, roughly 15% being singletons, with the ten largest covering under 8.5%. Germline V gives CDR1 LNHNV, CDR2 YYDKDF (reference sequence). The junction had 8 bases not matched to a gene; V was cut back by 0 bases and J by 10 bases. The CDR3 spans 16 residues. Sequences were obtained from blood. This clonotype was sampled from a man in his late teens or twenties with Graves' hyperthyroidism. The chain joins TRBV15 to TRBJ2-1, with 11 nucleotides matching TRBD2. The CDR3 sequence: CATSREGTSGSREQFF. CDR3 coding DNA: TGTGCCACCAGCAGAGAGGGGACTAGCGGTAGCAGGGAGCAGTTCTTC.